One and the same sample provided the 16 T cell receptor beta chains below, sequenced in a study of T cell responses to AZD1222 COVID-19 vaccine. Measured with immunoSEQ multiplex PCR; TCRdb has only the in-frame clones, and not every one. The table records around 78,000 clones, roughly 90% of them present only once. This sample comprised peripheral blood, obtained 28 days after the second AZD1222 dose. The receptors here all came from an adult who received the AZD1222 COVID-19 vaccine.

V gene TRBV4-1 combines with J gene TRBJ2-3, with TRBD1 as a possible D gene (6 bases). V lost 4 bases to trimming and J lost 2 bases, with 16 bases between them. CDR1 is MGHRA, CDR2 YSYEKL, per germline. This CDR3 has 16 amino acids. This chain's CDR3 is CASSPLGRGTTDTQYF. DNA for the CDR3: TGCGCCAGCAGCCCACTAGGCAGGGGCACCACAGATACGCAGTATTTT.

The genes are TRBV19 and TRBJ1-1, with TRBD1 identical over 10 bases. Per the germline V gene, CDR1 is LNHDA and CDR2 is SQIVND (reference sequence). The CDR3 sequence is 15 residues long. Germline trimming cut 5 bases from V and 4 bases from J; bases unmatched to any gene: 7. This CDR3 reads CASSPRDRGGTEAFF. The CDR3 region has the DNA TGTGCCAGTAGTCCCCGGGACAGGGGAGGCACTGAAGCTTTCTTT.

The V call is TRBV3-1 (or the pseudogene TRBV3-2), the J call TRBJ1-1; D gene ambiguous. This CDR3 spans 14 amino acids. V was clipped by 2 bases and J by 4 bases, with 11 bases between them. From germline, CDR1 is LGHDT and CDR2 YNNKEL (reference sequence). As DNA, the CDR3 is TGTGCCAGCAGCCAATCGGGTGGTGGCACTGAAGCTTTCTTT. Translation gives CASSQSGGGTEAFF.

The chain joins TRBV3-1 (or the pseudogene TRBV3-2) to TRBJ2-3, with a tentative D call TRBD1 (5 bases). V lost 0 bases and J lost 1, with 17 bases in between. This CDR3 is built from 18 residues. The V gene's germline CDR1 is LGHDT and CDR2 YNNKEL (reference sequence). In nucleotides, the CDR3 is TGTGCCAGCAGCCAAGACCCTAGTAGGGGTGCCCGCACAGATACGCAGTATTTT. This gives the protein CASSQDPSRGARTDTQYF.

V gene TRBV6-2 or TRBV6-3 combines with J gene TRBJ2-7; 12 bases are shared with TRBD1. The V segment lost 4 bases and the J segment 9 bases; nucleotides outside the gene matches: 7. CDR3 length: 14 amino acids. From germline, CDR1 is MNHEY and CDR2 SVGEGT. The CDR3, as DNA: TGTGCCAGCAGTTCGGGACAGGGGGCTGGTGGGCAGTACTTC. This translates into CASSSGQGAGGQYF.

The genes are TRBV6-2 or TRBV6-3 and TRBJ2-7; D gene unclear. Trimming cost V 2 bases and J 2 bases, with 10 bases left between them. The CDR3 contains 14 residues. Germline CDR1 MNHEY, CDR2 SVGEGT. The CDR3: CASSYDLFAYEQYF. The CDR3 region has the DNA TGTGCCAGCAGTTACGACCTTTTCGCCTACGAGCAGTACTTC.

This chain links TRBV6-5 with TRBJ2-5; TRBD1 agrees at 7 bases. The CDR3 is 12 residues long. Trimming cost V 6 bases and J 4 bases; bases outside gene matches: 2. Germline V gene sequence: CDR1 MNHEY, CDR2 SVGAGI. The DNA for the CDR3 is TGTGCCAGCAGCAGACAGGGAGAGACCCAGTACTTC. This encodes CASSRQGETQYF.

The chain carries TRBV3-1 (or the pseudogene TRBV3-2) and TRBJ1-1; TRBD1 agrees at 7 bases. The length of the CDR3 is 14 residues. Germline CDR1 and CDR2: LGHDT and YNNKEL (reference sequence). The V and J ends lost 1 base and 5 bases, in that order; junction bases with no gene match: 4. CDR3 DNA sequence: TGTGCCAGCAGCCAAGCAGGGGGGGTAACTGAAGCTTTCTTT. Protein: CASSQAGGVTEAFF.

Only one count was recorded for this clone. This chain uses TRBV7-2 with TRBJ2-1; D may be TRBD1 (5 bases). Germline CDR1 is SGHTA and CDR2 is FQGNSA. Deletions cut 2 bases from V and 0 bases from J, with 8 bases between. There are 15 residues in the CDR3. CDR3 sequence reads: CASSLRGSSYNEQFF. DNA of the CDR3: TGTGCCAGCAGCTTAAGGGGTAGCTCCTACAATGAGCAGTTCTTC.

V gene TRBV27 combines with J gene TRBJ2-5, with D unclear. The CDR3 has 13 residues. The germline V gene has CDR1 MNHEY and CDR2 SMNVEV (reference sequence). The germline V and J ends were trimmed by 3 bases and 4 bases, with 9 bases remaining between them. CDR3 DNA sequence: TGTGCCAGCAGTTTTGGGGTTGGAGAGACCCAGTACTTC. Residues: CASSFGVGETQYF.

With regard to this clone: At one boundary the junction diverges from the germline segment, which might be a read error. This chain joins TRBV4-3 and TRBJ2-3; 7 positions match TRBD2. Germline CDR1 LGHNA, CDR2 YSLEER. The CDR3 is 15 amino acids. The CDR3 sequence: CASSQDGRGTDTQYF. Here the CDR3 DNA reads TGCGCCAGCAGCCAAGATGGGAGGGGCACCGATACGCAGTATTTT.

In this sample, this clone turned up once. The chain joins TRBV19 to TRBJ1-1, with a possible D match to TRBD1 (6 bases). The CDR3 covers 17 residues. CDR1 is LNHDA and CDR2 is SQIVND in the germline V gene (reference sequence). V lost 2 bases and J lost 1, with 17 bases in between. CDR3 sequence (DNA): TGTGCCAGTAGTATAATATTTGGTTCAGGGGAGAACACTGAAGCTTTCTTT. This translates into CASSIIFGSGENTEAFF.

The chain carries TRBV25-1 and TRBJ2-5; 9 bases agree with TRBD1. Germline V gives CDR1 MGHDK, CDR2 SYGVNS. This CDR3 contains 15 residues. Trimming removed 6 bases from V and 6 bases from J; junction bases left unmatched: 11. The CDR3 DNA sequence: TGTGCCAGCAGCCCGAGAGGGACAGGGCCACAGACCCAGTACTTC. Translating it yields CASSPRGTGPQTQYF. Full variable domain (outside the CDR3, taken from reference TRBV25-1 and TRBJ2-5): EADIYQTPRYLVIGTGKKITLECSQTMGHDKMYWYQQDPGMELHLIHYSYGVNSTEKGDLSSESTVSRIRTEHFPLTLESARPSHTSQYLCASSPRGTGPQTQYFGPGTRLLVL.

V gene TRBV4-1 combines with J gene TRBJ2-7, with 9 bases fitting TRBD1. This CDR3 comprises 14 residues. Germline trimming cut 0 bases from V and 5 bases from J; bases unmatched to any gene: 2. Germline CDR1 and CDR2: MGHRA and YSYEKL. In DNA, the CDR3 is TGCGCCAGCAGCCAAGAGGGACAGGGAAACGAGCAGTACTTC. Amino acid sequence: CASSQEGQGNEQYF.

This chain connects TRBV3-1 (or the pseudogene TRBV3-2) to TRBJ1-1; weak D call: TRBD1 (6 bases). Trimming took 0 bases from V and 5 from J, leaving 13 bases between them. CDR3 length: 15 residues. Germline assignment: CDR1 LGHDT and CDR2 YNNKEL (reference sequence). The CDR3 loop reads CASSQDQGYGTEAFF. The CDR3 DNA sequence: TGTGCCAGCAGCCAAGATCAGGGGTACGGGACTGAAGCTTTCTTT.

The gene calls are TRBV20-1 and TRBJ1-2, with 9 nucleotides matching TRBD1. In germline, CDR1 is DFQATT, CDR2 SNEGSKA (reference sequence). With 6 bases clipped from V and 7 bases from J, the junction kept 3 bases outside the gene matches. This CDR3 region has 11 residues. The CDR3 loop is CSALTGGGYTF. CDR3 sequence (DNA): TGCAGTGCGTTGACAGGGGGTGGCTACACCTTC.